One sample yielded the 8 T cell receptor beta chains listed below, sequenced in a study of cytomegalovirus exposure and HLA in healthy donors. The PCR used 60 Vbeta and 13 Jbeta primers. TCRdb's copy holds only in-frame clones and misses some; the assay was immunoSEQ multiplex PCR. With roughly 120,000 clones in the sample, the ten largest clones hold approximately 2.6%. What was sequenced was PBMCs. The receptors originated from a man aged 25-45 years in good health and CMV-seronegative.

The V and J genes are TRBV18 and TRBJ1-5, with 8 nucleotides matching TRBD1. CDR3 length equals 15 residues. V shed 5 bases and J 7 bases; nucleotides not matched to a gene: 10. The V gene's germline CDR1 is KGHSH and CDR2 LQKENI. The DNA for the CDR3 is TGTGCCAGCTCATCTGGACAGGGACAAGGACAGCCCCAGCATTTT. Protein product: CASSSGQGQGQPQHF.

The genes are TRBV5-1 and TRBJ1-1; TRBD1 matches at 9 bases. After removal of 4 bases from V and 1 base from J, the junction contained 5 bases not matched to a gene. Germline V gene data show CDR1 as SGHRS and CDR2 as YFSETQ. This CDR3 comprises 15 residues. As DNA, the CDR3 is TGCGCCAGCAGCCGATGGACAGGGGAGAACACTGAAGCTTTCTTT. Its translation: CASSRWTGENTEAFF.

This CDR3 reads CASSQTGGAGTDTQYF. Written as DNA, the CDR3 is TGTGCCAGCAGCCAAACAGGGGGCGCTGGCACAGATACGCAGTATTTT. The J gene is TRBJ2-3, the V gene TRBV5-4; 9 bases are a match to TRBD1. After removal of 4 bases from V and 1 base from J, the junction contained 7 bases not matched to a gene. Germline-derived CDR1 and CDR2 are SGHNT and YYREEE (reference sequence). The CDR3 runs to 16 residues.

J is TRBJ1-1 and V is TRBV6-5; no firm D call. The CDR3 runs to 13 residues. V was shortened by 0 bases and J by 3 bases, with 5 bases between the two germline ends. CDR1 and CDR2 (germline): MNHEY, SVGAGI. The CDR3 nucleotides are TGTGCCAGCAGTTACTCTAGCGACACTGAAGCTTTCTTT. Protein product: CASSYSSDTEAFF.

This chain links TRBV7-8 with TRBJ2-1; D may be TRBD1 (7 bases). Trimming shortened V by 1 base and J by 8 bases, and 15 bases separated the two germline ends. The V gene's germline CDR1 is SGHVS and CDR2 FQNEAQ. This CDR3 is 15 amino acids long. CDR3 amino acids: CASSLGQGGTYEQFF. For the CDR3, the DNA is TGTGCCAGCAGCTTAGGCCAGGGGGGAACTTATGAGCAGTTCTTC.

The chain uses TRBV11-3 and TRBJ2-7; D unclear. The CDR3 spans 13 residues. Germline CDR1 is SGHNT and CDR2 is YENEEA. V lost 0 bases and J 5 bases, leaving 8 bases between the germline ends. In nucleotides, the CDR3 is TGTGCCAGCAGCTTAGATCCAAATCACGAGCAGTACTTC. Translated: CASSLDPNHEQYF.

The chain employs TRBV28 and TRBJ1-1; 9 nucleotides match TRBD1. Looked up from germline, CDR1 is MDHEN and CDR2 is SYDVKM. The ends lost 4 bases at V and 10 bases at J; junction bases unmatched: 7. There are 13 residues in the CDR3. The CDR3, as DNA: TGTGCCAGCAGTTCCAGGGACAGGGATAGAGCTTTCTTT. It encodes CASSSRDRDRAFF.

The rearrangement uses TRBV15 and TRBJ2-7; possible D gene TRBD2, 5 bases. V lost 8 bases and J lost 2, with 16 bases in between. Germline V gene sequence: CDR1 LNHNV, CDR2 YYDKDF (reference sequence). CDR3 size: 14 residues. CDR3 protein: CATGLNRRTYEQYF. The DNA for the CDR3 is TGTGCCACCGGTCTCAATAGGAGGACCTACGAGCAGTACTTC. Complete variable domain (other parts from reference TRBV15 and TRBJ2-7): DAMVIQNPRYQVTQFGKPVTLSCSQTLNHNVMYWYQQKSSQAPKLLFHYYDKDFNNEADTPDNFQSRRPNTSFCFLDIRSPGLGDTAMYLCATGLNRRTYEQYFGPGTRLTVT.